This TCR beta chain appears in the sequencing data of a study of T cells after yellow fever vaccination. Study conclusions and caveats: Abundant clonotypes from the bulk population could contaminate FACS-sorted repertoires. A weaker but faster secondary response was observed, peaking on day 5 versus 15.

The table lists this clonotype with many counts. Template switching by 5'RACE produced TCR cDNA, adding a universal primer site and UMIs. TCRdb itself ran the 5' RACE reads through MiXCR, one entry per CDR3 protein. This sample has under 50,000 distinct CDR3 sequences, with more than 6% found just once. The CDR3 totals 19 residues. The germline V gene has CDR1 LGHNA and CDR2 YNFKEQ. Trimming cost V 3 bases and J 8 bases; bases outside gene matches: 14. The sequencing used PBMCs, either bulk or a sorted T-cell subset (CD4+, CD8+, memory, or dextramer-sorted; not recorded which), collected 45 days after the yellow fever booster vaccination. The J gene is TRBJ2-3, the V gene TRBV4-2; 16 bases map to TRBD2. This receptor was obtained from a man aged 25 to 45 who received the YFV17D yellow fever vaccine. DNA for the CDR3: TGTGCCAGCAGCCACTACTCCGGGACTAGCGGGAGGGGCCTCGGTACGCAGTATTTT. Protein product: CASSHYSGTSGRGLGTQYF.